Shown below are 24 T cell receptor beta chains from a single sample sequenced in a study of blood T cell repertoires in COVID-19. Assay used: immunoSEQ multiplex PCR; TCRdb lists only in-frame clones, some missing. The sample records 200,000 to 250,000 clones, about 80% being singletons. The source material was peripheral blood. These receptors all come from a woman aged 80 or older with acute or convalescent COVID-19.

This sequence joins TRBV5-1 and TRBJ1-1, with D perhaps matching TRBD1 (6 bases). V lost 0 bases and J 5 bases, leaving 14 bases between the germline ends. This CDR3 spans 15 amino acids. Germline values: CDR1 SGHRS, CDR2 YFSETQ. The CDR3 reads CASSLALDRTTEAFF. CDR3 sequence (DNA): TGCGCCAGCAGCTTGGCCTTAGACAGGACTACTGAAGCTTTCTTT.

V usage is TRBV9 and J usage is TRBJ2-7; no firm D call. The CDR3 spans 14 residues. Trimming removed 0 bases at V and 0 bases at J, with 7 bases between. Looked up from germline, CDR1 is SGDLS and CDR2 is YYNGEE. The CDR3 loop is CASSVVQNSYEQYF. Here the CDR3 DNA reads TGTGCCAGCAGCGTAGTACAGAACTCCTACGAGCAGTACTTC.

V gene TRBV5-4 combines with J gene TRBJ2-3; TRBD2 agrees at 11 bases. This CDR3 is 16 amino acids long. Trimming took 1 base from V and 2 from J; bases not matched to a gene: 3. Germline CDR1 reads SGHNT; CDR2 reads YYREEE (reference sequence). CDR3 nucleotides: TGTGCCAGCAGCTTGCAGGGACTAGCGGTCACAGATACGCAGTATTTT. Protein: CASSLQGLAVTDTQYF.

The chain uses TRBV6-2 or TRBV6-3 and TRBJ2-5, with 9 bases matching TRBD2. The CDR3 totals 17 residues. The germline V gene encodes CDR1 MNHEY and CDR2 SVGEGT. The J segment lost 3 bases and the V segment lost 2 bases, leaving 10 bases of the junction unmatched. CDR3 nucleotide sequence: TGTGCCAGCAGTTACCGATTTGGCGGGGGGGCCGAAGAGACCCAGTACTTC. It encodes CASSYRFGGGAEETQYF.

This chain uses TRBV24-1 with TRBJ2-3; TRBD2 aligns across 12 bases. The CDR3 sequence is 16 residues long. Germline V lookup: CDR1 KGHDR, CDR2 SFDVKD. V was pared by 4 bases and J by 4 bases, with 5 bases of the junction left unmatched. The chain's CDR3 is CATSERTSGVADTQYF. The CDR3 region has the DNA TGTGCCACCAGTGAGCGGACTAGCGGGGTTGCAGATACGCAGTATTTT.

The CDR3 reads CASSLNFYEQYF. CDR3 sequence (DNA): TGTGCCAGCAGCCTTAATTTCTACGAGCAGTACTTC. This chain connects TRBV9 to TRBJ2-7, with D unresolved. Germline V CDR1 and CDR2: SGDLS, YYNGEE. The CDR3 runs 12 residues. With 4 bases removed from V and 3 bases from J, the gap between germline ends came to 8 bases.

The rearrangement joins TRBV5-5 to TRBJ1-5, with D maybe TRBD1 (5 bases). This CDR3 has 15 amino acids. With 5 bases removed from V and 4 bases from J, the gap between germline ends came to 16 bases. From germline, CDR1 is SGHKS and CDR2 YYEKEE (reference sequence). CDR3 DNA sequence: TGTGCCAGCAGTCTGGGGCCCGGAGGGAATCAGCCCCAGCATTTT. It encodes CASSLGPGGNQPQHF.

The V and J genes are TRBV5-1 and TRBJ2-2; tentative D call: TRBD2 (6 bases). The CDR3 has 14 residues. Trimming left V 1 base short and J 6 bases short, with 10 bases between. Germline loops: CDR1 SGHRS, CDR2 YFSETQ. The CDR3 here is CASSLQWGAGELFF. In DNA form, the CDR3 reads TGCGCCAGCAGCTTGCAATGGGGGGCCGGGGAGCTGTTTTTT.

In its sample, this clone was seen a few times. CDR3 sequence (DNA): TGCAGCGTTATGAAATCGGGGTTTGATGAAAAACTGTTTTTT. It codes for CSVMKSGFDEKLFF. The rearrangement links TRBV29-1 to TRBJ1-4; D unresolved. The CDR3 totals 14 residues. Germline CDR1 SQVTM, CDR2 ANQGSEA. Trimming removed 5 bases at V and 6 bases at J, with 16 bases between.

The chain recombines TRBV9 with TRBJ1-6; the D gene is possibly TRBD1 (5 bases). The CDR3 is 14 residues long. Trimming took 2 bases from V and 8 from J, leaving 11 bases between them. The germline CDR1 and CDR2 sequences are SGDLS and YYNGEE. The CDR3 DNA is TGTGCCAGCAGCGTTCGGGGGTACGATTCACCCCTCCACTTT. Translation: CASSVRGYDSPLHF.

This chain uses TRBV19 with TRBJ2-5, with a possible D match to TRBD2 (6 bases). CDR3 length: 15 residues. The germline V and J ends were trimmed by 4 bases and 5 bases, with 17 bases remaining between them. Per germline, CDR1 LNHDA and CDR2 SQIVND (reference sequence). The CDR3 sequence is CASSTSAGPAETQYF. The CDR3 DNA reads TGTGCCAGTAGTACCTCCGCGGGGCCTGCGGAGACCCAGTACTTC. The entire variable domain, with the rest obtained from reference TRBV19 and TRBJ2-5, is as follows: DGGITQSPKYLFRKEGQNVTLSCEQNLNHDAMYWYRQDPGQGLRLIYYSQIVNDFQKGDIAEGYSVSREKKESFPLTVTSAQKNPTAFYLCASSTSAGPAETQYFGPGTRLLVL.

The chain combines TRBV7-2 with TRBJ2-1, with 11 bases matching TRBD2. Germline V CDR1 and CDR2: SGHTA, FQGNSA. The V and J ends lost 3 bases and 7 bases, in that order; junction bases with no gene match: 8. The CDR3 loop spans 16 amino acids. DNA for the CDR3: TGTGCCAGCAGCTTTAGCGGGAGGGGTCAGAGGAATGAGCAGTTCTTC. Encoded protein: CASSFSGRGQRNEQFF.

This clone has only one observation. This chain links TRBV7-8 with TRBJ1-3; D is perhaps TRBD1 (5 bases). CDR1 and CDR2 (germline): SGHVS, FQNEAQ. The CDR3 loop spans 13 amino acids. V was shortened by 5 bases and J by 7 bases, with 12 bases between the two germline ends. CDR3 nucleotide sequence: TGTGCCAGCAGCCCGGGGGGACCCAACACCATATATTTT. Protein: CASSPGGPNTIYF.

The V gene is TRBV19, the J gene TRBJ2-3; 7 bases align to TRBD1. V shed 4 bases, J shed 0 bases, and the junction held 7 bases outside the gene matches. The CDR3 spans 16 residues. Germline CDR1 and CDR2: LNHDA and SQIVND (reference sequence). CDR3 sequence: CASSKRTGASTDTQYF. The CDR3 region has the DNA TGTGCCAGTAGTAAAAGAACAGGGGCTAGCACAGATACGCAGTATTTT.

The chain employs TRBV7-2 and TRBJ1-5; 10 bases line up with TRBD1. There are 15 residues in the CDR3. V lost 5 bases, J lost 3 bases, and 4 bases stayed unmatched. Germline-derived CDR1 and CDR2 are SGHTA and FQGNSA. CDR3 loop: CASSPGTGANQPQHF. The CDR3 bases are TGTGCCAGCAGCCCCGGGACAGGGGCCAATCAGCCCCAGCATTTT.

The CDR3 loop is CASSLAGRINYGYTF. The CDR3 DNA follows: TGTGCCAGCAGCTTAGCGGGCCGGATAAACTATGGCTACACCTTC. V gene TRBV7-8 combines with J gene TRBJ1-2; no clear D gene. The germline CDR1 and CDR2 sequences are SGHVS and FQNEAQ. The CDR3 length is 15 residues. Trimming stripped 0 bases from V and 2 bases from J, with 10 bases between.

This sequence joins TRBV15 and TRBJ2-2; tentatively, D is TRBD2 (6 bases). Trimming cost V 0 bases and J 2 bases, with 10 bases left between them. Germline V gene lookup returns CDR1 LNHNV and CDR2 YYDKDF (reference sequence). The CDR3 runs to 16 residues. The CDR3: CATSREGTANTGELFF. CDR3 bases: TGTGCCACCAGCAGAGAGGGGACTGCCAACACCGGGGAGCTGTTTTTT.

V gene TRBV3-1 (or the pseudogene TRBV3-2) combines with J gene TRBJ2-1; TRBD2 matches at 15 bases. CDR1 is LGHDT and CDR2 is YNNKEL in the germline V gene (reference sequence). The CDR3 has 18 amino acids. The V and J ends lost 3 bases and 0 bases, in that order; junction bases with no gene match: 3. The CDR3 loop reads CASSQRTSGRGSYNEQFF. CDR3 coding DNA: TGTGCCAGCAGCCAGAGGACTAGCGGGAGGGGCTCCTACAATGAGCAGTTCTTC.

CDR3 coding DNA: TGTGCCAGCAGTCTGACGGGGACAGGGGTACGGGGGACTGAAGCTTTCTTT. This gives the protein CASSLTGTGVRGTEAFF. The chain carries TRBV28 and TRBJ1-1; 10 bases line up with TRBD1. From germline, CDR1 is MDHEN and CDR2 SYDVKM. Unmatched junction bases numbered 14, after V lost 5 bases and J lost 5 bases. The CDR3 extends over 17 amino acids.

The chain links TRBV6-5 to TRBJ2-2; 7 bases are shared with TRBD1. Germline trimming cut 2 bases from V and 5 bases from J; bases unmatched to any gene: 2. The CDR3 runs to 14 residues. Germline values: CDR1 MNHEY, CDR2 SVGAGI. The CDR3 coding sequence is TGTGCCAGCAGTTACAGGGGGCAAACCGGGGAGCTGTTTTTT. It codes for CASSYRGQTGELFF.

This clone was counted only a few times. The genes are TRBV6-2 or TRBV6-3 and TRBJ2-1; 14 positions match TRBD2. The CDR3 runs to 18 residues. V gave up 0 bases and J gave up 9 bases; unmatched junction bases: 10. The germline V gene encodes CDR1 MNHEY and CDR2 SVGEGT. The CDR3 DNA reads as TGTGCCAGCAGTTACTCGATTCTGGGACTAGCGGGGGAGGGTGAGCAGTTCTTC. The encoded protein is CASSYSILGLAGEGEQFF.

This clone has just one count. Here the CDR3 DNA reads TGTGCCAGCAGCTTTTATCTTCGGGCGGGGGCAGGAGATACGCAGTATTTT. This encodes CASSFYLRAGAGDTQYF. The V call is TRBV7-2, the J call TRBJ2-3, with D maybe TRBD2 (7 bases). Germline values: CDR1 SGHTA, CDR2 FQGNSA. The length of the CDR3 is 17 residues. V lost 3 bases, J lost 5 bases, and 21 bases lay in between.

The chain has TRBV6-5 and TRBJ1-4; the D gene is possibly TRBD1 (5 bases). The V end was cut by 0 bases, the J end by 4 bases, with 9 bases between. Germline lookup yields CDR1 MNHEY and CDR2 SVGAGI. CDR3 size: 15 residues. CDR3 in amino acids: CASSYSQGHNEKLFF. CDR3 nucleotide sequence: TGTGCCAGCAGTTACTCGCAGGGCCATAATGAAAAACTGTTTTTT.

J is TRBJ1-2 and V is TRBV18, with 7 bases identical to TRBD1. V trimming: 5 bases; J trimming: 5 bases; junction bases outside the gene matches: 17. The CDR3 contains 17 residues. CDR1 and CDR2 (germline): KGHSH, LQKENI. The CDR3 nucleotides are TGTGCCAGCTCAGAGACCTTTTCCGGGACAGTACCTTATGGCTACACCTTC. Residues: CASSETFSGTVPYGYTF.